This TCR beta chain was captured by sequencing in a study of cytomegalovirus exposure and HLA in healthy donors (dated by TCRdb to 2015 to 2018). Study-wide context: In an earlier analysis of some 550 of the donors, about 260 Gb of sequence data and some 120 million unique TCR beta sequences from roughly 180 million T cells were reported. Roughly 310 gigabases of sequencing data and 80 million or so unique TCR sequences were included in an early release covering several hundred HLA-typed donors. Of the roughly 400 genotyped donors, 75% to 85% were placed in the genetic ancestry cluster associated with self-reported Caucasian donors. The study aimed to test whether cataloging public T cell receptors could reveal signatures of past pathogen exposure. The study profiled the T cell repertoires of 500 to 800 subjects by immunosequencing and related them to cytomegalovirus serostatus. In addition to the first cohort of roughly 700 subjects, a separate validation cohort of over 90 different subjects was used. High-throughput TCR immunosequencing, statistical association of individual TCRs with disease status, and machine learning were combined to predict cytomegalovirus infection status. To study patterns of TCR occurrence, a later analysis re-analyzed previously published TCR beta repertoires from more than 550 donors and added high-resolution HLA genotyping. The later analysis used no new phenotypic data to find candidate immune exposures, relying instead on TCR beta sequences and their occurrence across donors. An earlier analysis of approximately 580 of the donors used high-throughput TCR beta sequencing to judge whether each TCR beta V gene segment behaved as functional or pseudogenic. Alongside the repertoire data, information on donor age, sex, ethnicity and CMV serostatus was compiled. In a later genetic analysis, genome-wide SNP genotypes for about three fifths of the roughly 670 donors were used, and that subset was treated as a discovery cohort. Every discovery cohort repertoire had been produced on one sequencing platform. Both class I and class II loci were covered by HLA typing, at four-digit resolution. The number of typed donors differed by locus: about 620-640 for A, B, C, DRB1 and DQB1; some 540 for DQA1; approximately 600 for DPA1; and 400 to 480 for DPB1. About five DR-DQ haplotypes were handled as single units for association and clustering, since linkage in the cohort was strong. Across approximately 400 genotyped donors of the cohort, an average of roughly 250,000 unique TCR beta nucleotide sequences per donor were sequenced, and approximately 17% of those sequences were non-productive.

V ends up 4 bases short and J 3 bases short, with an unmatched junction base count of 4. Including cysteine and phenylalanine, the CDR3 has 17 amino acids. Only CDR3 DNA is held: 51 bases, read in frame from base 1. The germline V gene (reference sequence) supplies CDR1 MNHEY and CDR2 SMNVEV. Library construction relied on the immunoSEQ multiplex PCR assay. For the multiplex PCR, a mixture combining 60 forward primers for TCR Vbeta segments and 13 reverse primers for TCR Jbeta segments was used. A multiplex PCR assay on genomic DNA amplified the CDR3 region of rearranged TCR beta genes. Amplified TCR beta libraries were sequenced as 87-base-pair reads on the Illumina HiSeq System. The authors processed their data as follows. In a later analysis, 77 million or so unique TCR beta chains were counted across the roughly 610 repertoires, and roughly 10 million of these chains were shared by at least two donors. Raw reads were error-corrected and collapsed into unique sequences with a nearest-neighbor algorithm that merged closely related sequences to remove PCR and sequencing errors. To assign V, D and J gene segments, CDR3 sequences were aligned to IMGT reference sequences. For a sequence to be retained, at least a six-nucleotide match to both a V gene segment and a J gene segment was required. A rearrangement was called productive if the CDR3 had no stop codons and remained in frame with V and J, and every other rearrangement was called non-productive. CDR3 was defined according to IMGT convention as the region running from the second conserved V-encoded cysteine to the conserved J-encoded phenylalanine. The earlier analysis of 550 to 650 of the donors excluded any sequence lacking an unambiguous match to a single V gene segment. An earlier analysis of several hundred of the donors called V segments functional above 56.7% productive rearrangements and segregating when the between-donor standard deviation exceeded 5%. A statistical classification framework was developed to diagnose cytomegalovirus status using the catalog of TCR beta chain sequences. In a later analysis, V and J genes were assigned by comparing TCR nucleotide sequences against IMGT/GENE-DB human TR gene sequences. In a later analysis, CDR3 sequences and most-parsimonious VDJ recombination scenarios were assigned using the TCRdist pipeline. In a later analysis, each TCR beta chain was defined by its CDR3 amino acid sequence together with its V-gene family, and reads lacking a unique V-gene family were excluded. To address suspected cross-contamination and a sequencing artifact, a later analysis removed around 600 highly shared, low-generation-probability nucleotide sequences. For each public chain, a later analysis derived a clonal expansion index from normalized ranks of inferred template counts within each repertoire. Generation probabilities in a later analysis came from a VDJ recombination model fitted to out-of-frame rearrangements, and those results were checked against IGoR. A later analysis scored TCR-TCR, TCR-HLA and TCR-CMV co-occurrence with hypergeometric tests, applying a repertoire-size bias correction to TCR pairs. A later analysis estimated false discovery rates by permuting HLA or CMV assignments 20 times. In a later analysis, co-occurring TCRs were grouped using DBSCAN, and TCRdist sequence similarity was added for clustering within HLA-allele-positive subsets. Co-occurrence clustering excluded repertoires with fewer than 30,000 or more than 120,000 public chains, plus five with anomalous nucleotide sharing. Not all clones reach the TCRdb copy of this immuneACCESS table, which keeps in-frame sequences only. Checked studies attribute under half of the gap to unresolved V genes and leave the rest unexplained. The V and J calls and clone size come from that table; D and trimming were worked out from the DNA. In this sample the table shows roughly 120,000 clones, 79% of which occur a single time. The ten largest clones add up to 2% of the sample.

To note about this clone: What this receptor recognizes is not known. No qualities accompany the bases; no much larger clone lies one base away.

The paper's findings and limits, for the study overall: In a later analysis, HLA-associated TCR beta chains were found to be more clonally expanded and to have lower generation probabilities than equally common non-associated chains. The study listed 150 to 200 TCR beta chains as associated with cytomegalovirus. In vitro tests confirmed that a few of the cytomegalovirus-associated TCR beta chains recognize cytomegalovirus antigens. At a false discovery rate of 0.05, a later analysis linked around 15,000 TCR beta sequences to specific HLA alleles. Broadly in line with IMGT annotations, most TCR beta V segments showed up in productive rearrangements about 87% or about 30% of the time in an earlier analysis of 450 to 600 of the donors. It was suggested by the authors that the approach could potentially be generalized to other disease states and immunological phenotypes. A later analysis found that most CMV-associated TCR beta chains appeared HLA-restricted, with HLA associations seemingly driven largely by CMV exposure. The 87-base-pair reads could not distinguish some IMGT-functional V segments, including TRBV6-2 and TRBV6-3, so those segments were excluded. Compared with the approximately 710-donor mean, donors in an Asian-associated ancestry cluster had fewer N-insertions in productive TCRs, according to a later genetic analysis. The earlier analysis of 587 of the donors excluded roughly 16 rarely observed V segments, including chromosome 9 orphons, because counts were too low. An association between a missense DCLRE1C variant and V-gene and J-gene trimming of TCR beta chains was found in a later genetic analysis and replicated in an independent cohort. The classifier was reported to diagnose cytomegalovirus status with high specificity and sensitivity in both the original and validation cohorts. A cluster of highly shared sequence variants was judged likely to represent a technical artifact of the sequencing pipeline. Assigning TCR associations to individual alleles was difficult when HLA alleles, especially DR and DQ, strongly co-occurred. Because HLA typing was missing for some donors at each locus, association tests included only the typed subset. Correlated functional status among segregating V segments might be attributable to linkage disequilibrium, but an unknown experimental factor could not be ruled out. Across donors, most TCR sequences were observed very rarely, whereas some public TCRs were present in many individuals. In a later analysis, TCR association rates were found to vary across HLA loci, with the most associated TCRs seen for DRB1 alleles and the fewest for HLA-C alleles. This cohort had only TCR beta chains sequenced, and the lack of alpha or paired-chain data limited which features could be detected. Presence/absence analyses assumed roughly uniform sequencing depth across donors, an assumption that may not hold. A later analysis reported that several top co-occurrence clusters appeared linked to parvovirus B19, influenza, CMV and Epstein-Barr virus. Immune exposure information for the cohort was limited to CMV serostatus. A further reported finding was that TCR beta sequences accurately predicted the HLA-A and HLA-B alleles for most subjects in the first cohort.

In total, over 600 healthy bone marrow donors made up the cohort. All cohort members were sampled while nominally healthy, although unrecorded immune exposures were likely present. The donor tested CMV seronegative and was one of the 352 seronegative cohort members. Each donor provided a peripheral blood sample, and peripheral blood mononuclear cells were used for TCR beta sequencing. The Qiagen DNeasy Blood Extraction Kit was used to extract genomic DNA from the blood cell samples. This TCR derives from a man between 18 and 29 years old in good health and CMV-seronegative. The chain joins TRBV27 to TRBJ2-6, and TRBD1 matches 12 of the central bases. Sequences were obtained from PBMCs. The CDR3 amino acid sequence is: CASSSGQGASGANVLTF. The DNA sequence is TGTGCCAGCAGTTCGGGACAGGGGGCGAGTGGGGCCAACGTCCTGACTTTC.